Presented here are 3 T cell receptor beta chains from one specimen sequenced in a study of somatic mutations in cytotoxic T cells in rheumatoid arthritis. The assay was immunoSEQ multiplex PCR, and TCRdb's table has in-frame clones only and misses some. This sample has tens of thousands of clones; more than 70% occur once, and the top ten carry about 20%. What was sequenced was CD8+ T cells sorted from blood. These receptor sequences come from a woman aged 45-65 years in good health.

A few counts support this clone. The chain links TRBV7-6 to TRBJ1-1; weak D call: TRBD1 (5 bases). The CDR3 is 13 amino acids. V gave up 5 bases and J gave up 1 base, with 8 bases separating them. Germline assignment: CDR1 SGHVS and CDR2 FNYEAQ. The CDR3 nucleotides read TGTGCCAGCAGCCTCCAGGGGAACACTGAAGCTTTCTTT. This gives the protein CASSLQGNTEAFF.

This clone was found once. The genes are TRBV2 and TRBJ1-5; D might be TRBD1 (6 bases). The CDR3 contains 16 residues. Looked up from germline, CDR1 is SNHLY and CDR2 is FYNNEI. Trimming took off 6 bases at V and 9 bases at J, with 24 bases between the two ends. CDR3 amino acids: CASSGGGGPRRGPQHF. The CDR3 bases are TGTGCCAGCAGCGGTGGGGGGGGGCCTCGAAGAGGGCCCCAGCATTTT.

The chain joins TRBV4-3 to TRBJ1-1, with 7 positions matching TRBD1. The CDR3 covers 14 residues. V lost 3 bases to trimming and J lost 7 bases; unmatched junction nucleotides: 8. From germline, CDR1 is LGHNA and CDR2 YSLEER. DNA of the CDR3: TGCGCCAGCAGCCACGTAGGGCAGGGGGATGAAGCTTTCTTT. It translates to CASSHVGQGDEAFF.